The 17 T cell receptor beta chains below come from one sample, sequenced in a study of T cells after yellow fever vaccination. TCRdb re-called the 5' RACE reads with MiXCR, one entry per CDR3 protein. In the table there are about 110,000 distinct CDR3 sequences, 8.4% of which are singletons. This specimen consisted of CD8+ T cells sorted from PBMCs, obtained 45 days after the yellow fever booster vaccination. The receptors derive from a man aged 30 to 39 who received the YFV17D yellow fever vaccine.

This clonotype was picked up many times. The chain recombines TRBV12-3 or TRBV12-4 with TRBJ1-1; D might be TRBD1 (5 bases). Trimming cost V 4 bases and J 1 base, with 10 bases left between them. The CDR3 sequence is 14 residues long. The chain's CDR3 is CASSSGGGNTEAFF. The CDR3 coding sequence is TGTGCCAGCAGTTCGGGGGGGGGGAACACTGAAGCTTTCTTT.

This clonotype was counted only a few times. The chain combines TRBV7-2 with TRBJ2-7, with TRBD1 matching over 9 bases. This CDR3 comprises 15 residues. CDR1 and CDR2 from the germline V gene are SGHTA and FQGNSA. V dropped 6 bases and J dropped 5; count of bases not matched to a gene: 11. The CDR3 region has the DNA TGTGCCAGCAGTCGTCCCGGGACAGGGTTCCACGAGCAGTACTTC. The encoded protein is CASSRPGTGFHEQYF. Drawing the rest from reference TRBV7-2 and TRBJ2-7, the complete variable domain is GAGVSQSPSNKVTEKGKDVELRCDPISGHTALYWYRQSLGQGLEFLIYFQGNSAPDKSGLPSDRFSAERTGGSVSTLTIQRTQQEDSAVYLCASSRPGTGFHEQYFGPGTRLTVT.

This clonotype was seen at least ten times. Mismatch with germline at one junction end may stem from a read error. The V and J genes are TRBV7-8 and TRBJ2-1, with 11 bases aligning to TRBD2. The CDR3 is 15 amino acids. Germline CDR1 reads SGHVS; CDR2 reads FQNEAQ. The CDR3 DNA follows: TGTGCCAGCAACTTAGGGACTAGCGGATACAATGAGCAGTTCTTC. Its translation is CASNLGTSGYNEQFF. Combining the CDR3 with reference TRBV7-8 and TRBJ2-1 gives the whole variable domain GAGVSQSPRYKVAKRGQDVALRCDPISGHVSLFWYQQALGQGPEFLTYFQNEAQLDKSGLPSDRFFAERPEGSVSTLKIQRTQQEDSAVYLCASNLGTSGYNEQFFGPGTRLTVL.

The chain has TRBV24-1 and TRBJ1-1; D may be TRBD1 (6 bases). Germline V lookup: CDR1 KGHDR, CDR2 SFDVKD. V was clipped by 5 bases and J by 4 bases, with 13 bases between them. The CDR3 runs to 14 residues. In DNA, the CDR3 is TGTGCCACCAGTGGCTGGCAGGGGAGCACTGAAGCTTTCTTT. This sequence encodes CATSGWQGSTEAFF.

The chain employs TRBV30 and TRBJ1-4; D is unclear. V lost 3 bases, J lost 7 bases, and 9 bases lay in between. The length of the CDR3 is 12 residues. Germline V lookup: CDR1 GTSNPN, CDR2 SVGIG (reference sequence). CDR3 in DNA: TGTGCCTGGAGAGGGTTAGGTGAAAAACTGTTTTTT. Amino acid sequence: CAWRGLGEKLFF. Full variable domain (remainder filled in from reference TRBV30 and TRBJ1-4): SQTIHQWPATLVQPVGSPLSLECTVEGTSNPNLYWYRQAAGRGLQLLFYSVGIGQISSEVPQNLSASRPQDRQFILSSKKLLLSDSGFYLCAWRGLGEKLFFGSGTQLSVL.

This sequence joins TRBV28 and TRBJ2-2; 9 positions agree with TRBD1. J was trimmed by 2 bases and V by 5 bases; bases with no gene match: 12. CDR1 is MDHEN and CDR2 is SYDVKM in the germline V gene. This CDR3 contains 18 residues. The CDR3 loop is CASSPGTGLQVNTGELFF. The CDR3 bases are TGTGCCAGCAGTCCGGGGACAGGGCTTCAAGTAAACACCGGGGAGCTGTTTTTT. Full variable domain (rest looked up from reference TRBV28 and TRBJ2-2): DVKVTQSSRYLVKRTGEKVFLECVQDMDHENMFWYRQDPGLGLRLIYFSYDVKMKEKGDIPEGYSVSREKKERFSLILESASTNQTSMYLCASSPGTGLQVNTGELFFGEGSRLTVL.

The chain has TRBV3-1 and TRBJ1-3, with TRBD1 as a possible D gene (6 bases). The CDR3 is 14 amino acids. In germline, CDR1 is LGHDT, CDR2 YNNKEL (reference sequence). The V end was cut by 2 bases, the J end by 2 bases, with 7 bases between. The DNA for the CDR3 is TGTGCCAGCAGCCAAACAGGGCCTGGAAACACCATATATTTT. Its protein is CASSQTGPGNTIYF. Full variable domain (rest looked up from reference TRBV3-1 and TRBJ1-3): DTAVSQTPKYLVTQMGNDKSIKCEQNLGHDTMYWYKQDSKKFLKIMFSYNNKELIINETVPNRFSPKSPDKAHLNLHINSLELGDSAVYFCASSQTGPGNTIYFGEGSWLTVV.

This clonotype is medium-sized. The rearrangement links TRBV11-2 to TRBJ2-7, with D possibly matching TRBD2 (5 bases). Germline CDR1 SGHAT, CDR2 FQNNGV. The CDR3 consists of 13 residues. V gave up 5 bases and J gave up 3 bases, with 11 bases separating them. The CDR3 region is CASSAFGGYEQYF. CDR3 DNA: TGTGCCAGCAGCGCCTTCGGAGGCTACGAGCAGTACTTC.

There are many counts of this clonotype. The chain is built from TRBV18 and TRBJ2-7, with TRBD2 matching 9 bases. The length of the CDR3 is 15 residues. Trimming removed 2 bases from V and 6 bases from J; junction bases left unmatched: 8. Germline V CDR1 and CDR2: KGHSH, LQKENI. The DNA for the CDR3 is TGTGCCAGCTCACCATCCGGGACTAGCCCCAGCGAGCAGTACTTC. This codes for CASSPSGTSPSEQYF. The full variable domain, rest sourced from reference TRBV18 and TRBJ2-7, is NAGVMQNPRHLVRRRGQEARLRCSPMKGHSHVYWYRQLPEEGLKFMVYLQKENIIDESGMPKERFSAEFPKEGPSILRIQQVVRGDSAAYFCASSPSGTSPSEQYFGPGTRLTVT.

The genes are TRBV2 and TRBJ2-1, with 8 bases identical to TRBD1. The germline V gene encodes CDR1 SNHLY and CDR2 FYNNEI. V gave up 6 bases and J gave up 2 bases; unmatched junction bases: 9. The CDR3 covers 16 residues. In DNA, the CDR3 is TGTGCCAGCAGCGCGACAGGGGCGGTTACCTACAATGAGCAGTTCTTC. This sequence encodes CASSATGAVTYNEQFF.

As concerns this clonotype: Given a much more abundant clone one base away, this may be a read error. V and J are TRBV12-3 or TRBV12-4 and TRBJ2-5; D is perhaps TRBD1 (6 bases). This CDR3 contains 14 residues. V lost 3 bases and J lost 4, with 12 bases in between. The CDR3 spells CASSLLGAAETQYF. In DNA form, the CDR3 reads TGTGCCAGCAGTTTGTTGGGGGCCGCAGAGACCCAGTACTTC.

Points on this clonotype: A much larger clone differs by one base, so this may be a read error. In DNA form, the CDR3 reads TGTGCCAGCAACTCTGGGGCCAACGTCCTGACTTTC. Translation gives CASNSGANVLTF. The chain employs TRBV9 and TRBJ2-6; no clear D. With 6 bases removed from V and 0 bases from J, the gap between germline ends came to 1 base. The CDR3 runs 12 residues. Per germline, CDR1 SGDLS and CDR2 YYNGEE.

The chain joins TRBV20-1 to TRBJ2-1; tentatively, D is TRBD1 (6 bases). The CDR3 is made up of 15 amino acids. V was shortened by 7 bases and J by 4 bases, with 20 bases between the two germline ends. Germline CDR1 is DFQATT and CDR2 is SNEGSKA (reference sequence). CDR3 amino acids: CSVRGGRGGYNEQFF. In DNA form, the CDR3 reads TGCAGTGTACGTGGGGGAAGAGGGGGTTACAATGAGCAGTTCTTC.

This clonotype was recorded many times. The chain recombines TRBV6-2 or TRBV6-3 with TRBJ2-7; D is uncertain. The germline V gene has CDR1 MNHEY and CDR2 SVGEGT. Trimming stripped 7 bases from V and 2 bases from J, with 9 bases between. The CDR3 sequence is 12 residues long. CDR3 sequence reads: CASTMGTYEQYF. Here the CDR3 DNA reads TGTGCCAGCACCATGGGAACCTACGAGCAGTACTTC.

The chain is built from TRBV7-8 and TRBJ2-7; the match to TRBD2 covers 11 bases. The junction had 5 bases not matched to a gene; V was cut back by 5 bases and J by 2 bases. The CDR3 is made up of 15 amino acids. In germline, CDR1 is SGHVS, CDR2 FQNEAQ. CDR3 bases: TGTGCCAGCAGCCCCGGTAGCGGGAGGGCCTACGAGCAGTACTTC. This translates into CASSPGSGRAYEQYF.

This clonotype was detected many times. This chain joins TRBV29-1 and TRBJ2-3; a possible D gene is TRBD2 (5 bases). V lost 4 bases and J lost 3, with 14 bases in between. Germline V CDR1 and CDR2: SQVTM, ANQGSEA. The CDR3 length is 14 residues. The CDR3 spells CSVVWEKVTDTQYF. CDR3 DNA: TGCAGCGTTGTGTGGGAGAAGGTGACAGATACGCAGTATTTT.

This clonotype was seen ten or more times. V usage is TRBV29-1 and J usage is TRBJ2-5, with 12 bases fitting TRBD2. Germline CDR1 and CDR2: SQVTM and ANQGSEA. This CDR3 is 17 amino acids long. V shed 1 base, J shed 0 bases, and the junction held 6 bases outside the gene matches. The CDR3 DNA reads TGCAGCGTTGAAGGTTCTAGCGGGAGGGGATACCAAGAGACCCAGTACTTC. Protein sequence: CSVEGSSGRGYQETQYF.